These T cell receptor beta chains were read from a single sample in a study of blood T cell repertoires in COVID-19. Sequencing used immunoSEQ multiplex PCR; TCRdb keeps in-frame clones, though not all of them. The data contain roughly 420,000 clones, roughly 88% of them singletons. Specimen: PBMCs or T cells enriched from blood (not recorded which). The receptor source for this set is a woman in her twenties or thirties with acute COVID-19. CDR3s include the opening cysteine and the closing phenylalanine or tryptophan. The D gene is left open where the match is weak. Some rows have no size entry. The others give once, few or many, or a class for an expanded clone.

TRBV7-6,TRBJ2-5,TRBD2,NA,CASSLGMTSGGQETQYF,TGTGCCAGCAGCTTAGGCATGACTAGCGGGGGCCAAGAGACCCAGTACTTC
TRBV10-1,TRBJ2-7,TRBD1,once,CASQGQGANEQYF,TGCGCCAGCCAGGGACAGGGGGCCAACGAGCAGTACTTC
TRBV24-1,TRBJ2-3,NA,NA,CATSDLVGSTDTQYF,TGTGCCACCAGTGATTTGGTTGGCAGCACAGATACGCAGTATTTT
TRBV7-6,TRBJ1-1,TRBD1,NA,CASSLGQVYTEAFF,TGTGCCAGCAGCTTGGGACAGGTGTACACTGAAGCTTTCTTT
TRBV18,TRBJ2-3,TRBD2,NA,CASSRTSGDIADTQYF,TGTGCCAGCTCACGGACTAGCGGGGATATTGCAGATACGCAGTATTTT
TRBV30,TRBJ1-5,NA,once,CAWSERVGQPQHF,TGTGCCTGGAGTGAGCGGGTGGGTCAGCCCCAGCATTTT
TRBV11-3,TRBJ2-2,NA,NA,CASSPTSTGELFF,TGTGCCAGCAGCCCGACTAGCACCGGGGAGCTGTTTTTT
TRBV6-5,TRBJ1-1,TRBD1,NA,CASRQSPDRGPEAFF,TGTGCCAGCAGACAATCCCCGGACAGGGGCCCTGAAGCTTTCTTT
TRBV6-2/TRBV6-3,TRBJ1-1,NA,NA,CASSYSLAGRELTEAFF,TGTGCCAGCAGTTATTCCCTGGCGGGGAGAGAACTCACTGAAGCTTTCTTT
TRBV11-3,TRBJ1-3,NA,NA,CASSQTGLNTIYF,TGTGCCAGCAGCCAGACAGGCCTCAACACCATATATTTT
TRBV27,TRBJ1-2,NA,NA,CASSSISVSYGYTF,TGTGCCAGCAGTTCCATCAGCGTTAGCTATGGCTACACCTTC
TRBV29-1,TRBJ2-7,NA,NA,CSVEMGGAANYEQYF,TGCAGCGTCGAAATGGGGGGAGCAGCAAACTACGAGCAGTACTTC
TRBV20-1,TRBJ1-2,NA,NA,CSASSGANYGYTF,TGCAGTGCTAGTTCTGGGGCAAACTATGGCTACACCTTC
TRBV7-9,TRBJ2-1,NA,once,CASSPTDGDNEQFF,TGTGCCAGCAGCCCAACCGACGGGGACAATGAGCAGTTCTTC
TRBV3-1/TRBV3-2,TRBJ2-3,NA,NA,CASSQGGNTDTQYF,TGTGCCAGCAGCCAAGGAGGGAACACAGATACGCAGTATTTT
TRBV27,TRBJ2-3,NA,NA,CASSSAPGQITDTQYF,TGTGCCAGCAGTTCAGCTCCGGGACAAATAACAGATACGCAGTATTTT
TRBV9,TRBJ2-2,NA,NA,CASSAPGVGDTGELFF,TGTGCCAGCAGCGCCCCCGGGGTGGGCGACACCGGGGAGCTGTTTTTT
TRBV7-2,TRBJ2-2,TRBD2,once,CASSPSGGASGELFF,TGTGCCAGCAGCCCTAGCGGGGGGGCTTCCGGGGAGCTGTTTTTT
TRBV5-1,TRBJ2-5,TRBD1,few,CASSIEQGAYETQYF,TGCGCCAGCAGCATCGAACAGGGGGCTTACGAGACCCAGTACTTC